The 11 T cell receptor beta chains presented below share a single source sample, sequenced in a study of cytomegalovirus exposure and HLA in healthy donors. The study ran its PCR with 60 Vbeta and 13 Jbeta primers. The data were produced by immunoSEQ multiplex PCR, yet TCRdb's version contains in-frame clones alone and is incomplete. Here the sample spans some 120,000 clones, 74% being singletons. Sequencing was performed on PBMCs. Receptors were obtained from a human donor in good health.

The genes are TRBV28 and TRBJ1-5; the D is unclear. This CDR3 comprises 14 residues. V lost 9 bases, J lost 2 bases, and 14 bases lay in between. Germline loops: CDR1 MDHEN, CDR2 SYDVKM. The CDR3 reads CASKNTVRNQPQHF. Written as DNA, the CDR3 is TGTGCCAGTAAGAACACCGTACGCAATCAGCCCCAGCATTTT.

The chain recombines TRBV7-8 with TRBJ1-4; possible D gene TRBD1, 5 bases. The germline V and J ends were trimmed by 3 bases and 0 bases, with 8 bases remaining between them. This CDR3 spans 15 amino acids. The germline V gene encodes CDR1 SGHVS and CDR2 FQNEAQ. CDR3 protein: CASSFREATNEKLFF. For the CDR3, the DNA is TGTGCCAGCAGCTTCAGGGAAGCAACTAATGAAAAACTGTTTTTT.

In its sample, this clone was seen a few times. The chain recombines TRBV19 with TRBJ1-5, with TRBD1 identical over 9 bases. Germline V gives CDR1 LNHDA, CDR2 SQIVND (reference sequence). V lost 5 bases to trimming and J lost 6 bases; unmatched junction nucleotides: 11. The CDR3 loop spans 16 amino acids. CDR3 amino acids: CASSGDRGSVLQPQHF. In DNA, the CDR3 is TGTGCCAGTAGTGGAGACAGGGGGTCAGTGCTTCAGCCCCAGCATTTT.

The V gene is TRBV28, the J gene TRBJ2-5, with 9 bases aligning to TRBD2. Trimming removed 7 bases from V and 2 bases from J; junction bases left unmatched: 5. The CDR3 is 14 amino acids. CDR1 MDHEN and CDR2 SYDVKM come from the germline V gene. CDR3 nucleotides: TGTGCCAGCAACTTAGCGGGGGCACAAGAGACCCAGTACTTC. It codes for CASNLAGAQETQYF.

The chain uses TRBV6-5 and TRBJ2-3, with D maybe TRBD1 (6 bases). V lost 6 bases and J lost 2, with 15 bases in between. Germline CDR1 MNHEY, CDR2 SVGAGI. The CDR3 spans 15 residues. CDR3 region: CASSPGTYPTDTQYF. The CDR3 DNA is TGTGCCAGCAGCCCCGGGACATATCCCACAGATACGCAGTATTTT.

V usage is TRBV27 and J usage is TRBJ2-2; D might be TRBD1 (6 bases). Looked up from germline, CDR1 is MNHEY and CDR2 is SMNVEV (reference sequence). V was cut by 3 bases and J by 6 bases, with 17 bases left in between. This CDR3 has 16 residues. In DNA, the CDR3 is TGTGCCAGCAGTTTCCAGTTAAACAGGGCGGCCGGGGAGCTGTTTTTT. It encodes CASSFQLNRAAGELFF.

As to this clone: A read error is likely, as this CDR3 ends without the conserved phenylalanine or tryptophan. The V and J genes are TRBV27 and TRBJ1-1; weak D call: TRBD1 (6 bases). Between the trimmed V and J ends, which lost 1 base and 6 bases, there was a span of 12 bases. The CDR3 length is 14 residues. Germline CDR1 is MNHEY and CDR2 is SMNVEV (reference sequence). The CDR3 protein is CASSLLSGGAEAFL. The CDR3 coding sequence is TGTGCCAGCAGTTTATTAAGTGGGGGCGCTGAAGCTTTCCTT.

V and J are TRBV9 and TRBJ2-7; 10 nucleotides line up with TRBD2. CDR1 is SGDLS, CDR2 YYNGEE, per germline. The V gene end was trimmed by 6 bases and the J gene end by 3 bases; junction bases not matched to a gene: 9. CDR3 size: 15 residues. The CDR3 DNA is TGTGCCAGCACGGCGGGACTAGCGACAAGCTACGAGCAGTACTTC. It specifies CASTAGLATSYEQYF.

The rearrangement joins TRBV15 to TRBJ2-6, with TRBD1 as a possible D gene (6 bases). CDR1 is LNHNV, CDR2 YYDKDF, per germline (reference sequence). The CDR3 contains 15 residues. V was pared by 6 bases and J by 2 bases, with 11 bases between. The CDR3 DNA reads as TGTGCCACCAGTACAGGGTCCCCTGGGGCCAACGTCCTGACTTTC. It translates to CATSTGSPGANVLTF.

The chain combines TRBV30 with TRBJ1-2; 7 bases match TRBD1. Germline V lookup: CDR1 GTSNPN, CDR2 SVGIG (reference sequence). Unmatched junction bases numbered 6, after V lost 4 bases and J lost 4 bases. This CDR3 is 13 amino acids long. The CDR3 coding sequence is TGTGCCTGGACGGGACAGACCTTCTATGGCTACACCTTC. It codes for CAWTGQTFYGYTF.

The V and J genes are TRBV19 and TRBJ1-4, with TRBD1 identical over 8 bases. Germline assignment: CDR1 LNHDA and CDR2 SQIVND (reference sequence). After removal of 6 bases from V and 6 bases from J, the junction contained 9 bases not matched to a gene. There are 15 residues in the CDR3. CDR3 residues: CASRLRTQGDEKLFF. Here the CDR3 DNA reads TGTGCCAGTAGGCTGCGGACACAGGGGGATGAAAAACTGTTTTTT.